The 22 T cell receptor beta chains below all came from one sample that was sequenced in a study of cytomegalovirus exposure and HLA in healthy donors. The study ran its PCR with 60 Vbeta and 13 Jbeta primers. Some clones are missing from TCRdb's copy, which holds only in-frame ones; the method was immunoSEQ multiplex PCR. The sample lists over 95,000 clones; over 60% were seen once. The sequenced material came from PBMCs. These receptor sequences come from a female donor in good health and CMV-seronegative.

A note on this clone: Sequence at one end of the junction differs from germline and may be a read error. V usage is TRBV7-9 and J usage is TRBJ1-1; D is undetermined. The CDR3 sequence is 12 residues long. Germline CDR1 reads SEHNR; CDR2 reads FQNEAQ (reference sequence). This CDR3 reads CSSSEGNVGAFF. The CDR3 DNA sequence: TGTTCCAGCAGCGAGGGAAACGTAGGCGCTTTCTTT.

The chain's CDR3 is CASSPFGRGGVNTQYF. CDR3 nucleotide sequence: TGTGCCAGCAGCCCCTTCGGGCGGGGGGGCGTTAATACGCAGTATTTT. This chain connects TRBV7-3 to TRBJ2-3; 9 bases are shared with TRBD2. The junction had 13 bases not matched to a gene; V was cut back by 5 bases and J by 7 bases. The CDR3 spans 16 residues. Germline loops: CDR1 SGHTA, CDR2 FQGTGA. Complete variable domain (other parts from reference TRBV7-3 and TRBJ2-3): GAGVSQTPSNKVTEKGKYVELRCDPISGHTALYWYRQSLGQGPEFLIYFQGTGAADDSGLPNDRFFAVRPEGSVSTLKIQRTERGDSAVYLCASSPFGRGGVNTQYFGPGTRLTVL.

This rearrangement joins TRBV5-6 to TRBJ1-1; D might be TRBD1 (5 bases). The germline CDR1 and CDR2 sequences are SGHDT and YYEEEE. Deletions cut 0 bases from V and 4 bases from J, with 10 bases between. The CDR3 spans 14 residues. The CDR3 bases are TGTGCCAGCAGCTTGGGGCAGGGAGGCACTGAAGCTTTCTTT. As protein: CASSLGQGGTEAFF.

This clone was seen a single time. In the same sample, other DNA sequences code for this CDR3. This sequence joins TRBV11-2 and TRBJ2-7; maybe TRBD2 (5 bases). Trimming shortened V by 0 bases and J by 3 bases, and 6 bases separated the two germline ends. The CDR3 contains 13 residues. Germline CDR1 SGHAT, CDR2 FQNNGV. The chain's CDR3 is CASSLDRDYEQYF. CDR3 coding DNA: TGTGCCAGCAGCTTAGATCGGGACTACGAGCAGTACTTC.

This rearrangement joins TRBV18 to TRBJ2-1; 8 nucleotides align to TRBD2. The CDR3 spans 15 residues. V shed 3 bases and J 4 bases; nucleotides not matched to a gene: 5. Germline CDR1 KGHSH, CDR2 LQKENI. As DNA, the CDR3 is TGTGCCAGCTCACCCGGGGGGGGGATGTACAATGAGCAGTTCTTC. It is translated as CASSPGGGMYNEQFF.

The V call is TRBV11-2, the J call TRBJ1-1; perhaps TRBD1 as D (5 bases). CDR1 is SGHAT and CDR2 is FQNNGV in the germline V gene. The CDR3 length is 17 residues. V was cut by 4 bases and J by 0 bases, with 18 bases left in between. The DNA of the CDR3 is TGTGCCAGCAGCTCAAAATCGGGGGGGAGAATGAACACTGAAGCTTTCTTT. Translation: CASSSKSGGRMNTEAFF.

The chain recombines TRBV6-5 with TRBJ1-5, with 9 bases matching TRBD1. CDR1 is MNHEY, CDR2 SVGAGI, per germline. The length of the CDR3 is 15 residues. V gave up 2 bases and J gave up 4 bases; unmatched junction bases: 3. CDR3: CASSYRTGVNQPQHF. The CDR3 coding sequence is TGTGCCAGCAGTTACCGGACAGGGGTTAATCAGCCCCAGCATTTT.

A remark on this clone: One junction end does not reproduce the germline sequence, and a read error may be involved. This chain uses TRBV7-2 with TRBJ2-3; TRBD2 aligns across 12 bases. Per the germline V gene, CDR1 is SGHTA and CDR2 is FQGNSA. CDR3 size: 15 residues. The CDR3 here is CASSLSSGGAGLLDF. DNA of the CDR3: TGTGCCAGCAGCTTATCTAGCGGGGGGGCGGGGCTGCTTGATTTT.

The chain employs TRBV10-3 and TRBJ2-2, with D perhaps TRBD1 (5 bases). Trimming removed 0 bases at V and 6 bases at J, with 5 bases between. This CDR3 region has 13 residues. CDR1 is ENHRY, CDR2 SYGVKD, per germline. CDR3 protein: CAISESGAGELFF. The DNA of the CDR3 is TGTGCCATCAGTGAGTCAGGGGCCGGGGAGCTGTTTTTT.

Here the CDR3 reads CASSLVAGTANYGYTF. The CDR3 DNA sequence: TGTGCCAGCAGCTTAGTGGCCGGGACAGCTAACTATGGCTACACCTTC. The V call is TRBV7-9, the J call TRBJ1-2, with 7 positions matching TRBD1. The CDR3 length is 16 residues. The J segment lost 0 bases and the V segment lost 1 base, leaving 5 bases of the junction unmatched. CDR1 and CDR2 (germline): SEHNR, FQNEAQ (reference sequence).

The V call is TRBV12-5, the J call TRBJ2-2, with D possibly TRBD1 on 5 matching bases. The V end was cut by 4 bases, the J end by 1 base, with 10 bases between. There are 15 residues in the CDR3. Looked up from germline, CDR1 is LGHNT and CDR2 is FRNRAP. In DNA, the CDR3 is TGTGCTAGTGGTTGGCGAACAGGGAACACCGGGGAGCTGTTTTTT. It specifies CASGWRTGNTGELFF.

This chain uses TRBV30 with TRBJ1-1; D might be TRBD1 (6 bases). The V and J ends lost 5 bases and 0 bases respectively, with 13 bases between them. The length of the CDR3 is 14 residues. Germline V gives CDR1 GTSNPN, CDR2 SVGIG (reference sequence). For the CDR3, the DNA is TGTGCCTGGGATCCCGGGACACTGAACACTGAAGCTTTCTTT. Its protein is CAWDPGTLNTEAFF.

This clone has just a few counts. This chain joins TRBV2 and TRBJ1-4; the D is unclear. The germline V gene has CDR1 SNHLY and CDR2 FYNNEI. The CDR3 is 13 amino acids. Trimming shortened V by 10 bases and J by 1 base, and 10 bases separated the two germline ends. The CDR3 spells CATTRETNEKLFF. The CDR3 coding sequence is TGTGCCACCACACGTGAAACTAATGAAAAACTGTTTTTT.

The CDR3 here is CASSYRGPATNEKLFF. The CDR3 nucleotides are TGTGCCAGCAGCTACAGGGGGCCCGCAACTAATGAAAAACTGTTTTTT. V usage is TRBV2 and J usage is TRBJ1-4; 9 bases fit TRBD1. V dropped 6 bases and J dropped 0; count of bases not matched to a gene: 5. There are 16 residues in the CDR3. Germline V CDR1 and CDR2: SNHLY, FYNNEI. Full variable domain (rest looked up from reference TRBV2 and TRBJ1-4): EPEVTQTPSHQVTQMGQEVILRCVPISNHLYFYWYRQILGQKVEFLVSFYNNEISEKSEIFDDQFSVERPDGSNFTLKIRSTKLEDSAMYFCASSYRGPATNEKLFFGSGTQLSVL.

The V call is TRBV7-9, the J call TRBJ2-5; 8 nucleotides agree with TRBD1. The J call may be wrong; the DNA end is better matched by TRBJ2-7. CDR3 size: 14 residues. Germline V CDR1 and CDR2: SEHNR, FQNEAQ (reference sequence). CDR3 sequence reads: CASSSPGQGNEQYF. Written as DNA, the CDR3 is TGTGCCAGCAGCTCCCCCGGACAGGGCAACGAGCAGTACTTC.

V gene TRBV27 combines with J gene TRBJ1-2; 7 bases are a match to TRBD1. The CDR3 has 16 amino acids. In germline, CDR1 is MNHEY, CDR2 SMNVEV (reference sequence). J lost 7 bases, V lost 4 bases, and 15 bases had no gene match. CDR3 protein: CASSSTGSPLAIGYTF. The CDR3 region has the DNA TGTGCCAGCAGTTCGACAGGGTCACCCCTGGCCATTGGCTACACCTTC.

This chain connects TRBV15 to TRBJ1-4; 7 positions match TRBD1. With V trimmed by 2 bases and J by 8 bases, 5 bases remained unmatched. Germline V gene sequence: CDR1 LNHNV, CDR2 YYDKDF (reference sequence). The CDR3 consists of 14 residues. The chain's CDR3 is CATSRQGVGEKLFF. The CDR3 DNA follows: TGTGCCACCAGCAGACAGGGGGTTGGGGAAAAACTGTTTTTT.

This clone showed up just once. The rearrangement joins TRBV7-8 to TRBJ2-3; 10 bases fit TRBD2. The ends lost 1 base at V and 0 bases at J; junction bases unmatched: 4. CDR3 length: 17 amino acids. The V gene's germline CDR1 is SGHVS and CDR2 FQNEAQ. CDR3 coding DNA: TGTGCCAGCAGCTTAGGTACTAGCGGGACTAGCACAGATACGCAGTATTTT. Translation gives CASSLGTSGTSTDTQYF.

The rearrangement links TRBV6-5 to TRBJ1-3, with D possibly matching TRBD1 (6 bases). Germline V gene lookup returns CDR1 MNHEY and CDR2 SVGAGI. The CDR3 extends over 15 amino acids. The V gene lost 7 bases and the J gene lost 0 bases, with 13 bases spanning the gap. CDR3 loop: CASKVDRYSGNTIYF. CDR3 coding DNA: TGTGCCAGCAAAGTGGACAGATACTCTGGAAACACCATATATTTT.

This chain links TRBV18 with TRBJ1-6, with 9 bases aligning to TRBD1. The junction had 4 bases not matched to a gene; V was cut back by 4 bases and J by 6 bases. Germline V gene sequence: CDR1 KGHSH, CDR2 LQKENI. The CDR3 extends over 15 amino acids. The CDR3 bases are TGTGCCAGCTCACTAGGGACAGGGACTAATTCACCCCTCCACTTT. Residues: CASSLGTGTNSPLHF.

The chain employs TRBV7-8 and TRBJ1-2; D gene uncertain. The CDR3 extends over 13 amino acids. Trimming cost V 1 base and J 8 bases, with 11 bases left between them. CDR1 SGHVS and CDR2 FQNEAQ come from the germline V gene. CDR3 sequence: CASSLEGWRGYTF. The CDR3 coding sequence is TGTGCCAGCAGCTTAGAAGGGTGGAGGGGCTACACCTTC.

The genes are TRBV6-9 and TRBJ1-4; D possibly corresponds to TRBD1 (5 bases). Trimming pared 4 bases from V and 7 bases from J, leaving 19 bases between. Germline CDR1 is MNHGY and CDR2 is SVAAGI. The CDR3 runs to 16 residues. This CDR3 reads CASSWSGRRDSEKLFF. The CDR3 DNA sequence: TGTGCCAGCAGTTGGAGTGGGCGCAGGGATAGTGAAAAACTGTTTTTT.